A single TCR beta chain is shown here with its context. What this receptor recognizes is not known. It has no much larger one-base neighbor in the sample; base qualities were not kept. These data are taken from a study of blood T cell repertoires in COVID-19 (dated by TCRdb to 2020 to 2021). Background on the whole study: Collaborator samples came from the United States, Italy and Spain and covered acute and convalescent phases of COVID-19. HLA class I and class II types, where available, came from metadata supplied by the sample provider rather than from assay-based typing. A freely available public database, intended as a resource for researchers studying the immune response to SARS-CoV-2, is where the repertoires were released. The prospective study material was composed of cDNA or gDNA derived from T cells, B-cell-depleted T cells, or PBMCs. Samples were obtained from the ongoing ImmuneRACE study (first 160 participants) and from 1,254 subjects provided by 6 global collaborators. Deeply sampled blood TCRbeta repertoires from subjects exposed to, actively infected with, or recovered from COVID-19 were included in the dataset. Sample metadata almost always included a de-identified subject ID, COVID-19 status, age in years and sex.

Each collaborating institution followed its own protocols to collect whole blood in K2EDTA tubes. Collaborator samples were shipped for TCRbeta analysis as frozen whole blood, isolated PBMCs, or DNA extracted from either sample type. Paper-wide results and their limitations: Clinical and demographic metadata were provided uncurated, with the amount varying by source and participant.

TCRbeta CDR3 regions were amplified from genomic DNA by means of the immunoSEQ Assay, a bias-controlled multiplex PCR. The authors processed their data as follows. Within the assay, amplification of reference gene primers was used to estimate how many nucleated cells each sample contained. To quantify the absolute abundance of each unique TCRbeta CDR3 rearrangement, sequence reads were collapsed and filtered. For each sample, productive Simpson clonality was calculated by taking the square root of Simpson's diversity index across productive rearrangements. Drawn from immuneACCESS, this table holds only the in-frame rearrangements with V and J called that TCRdb kept. Clones are partly lost; checked studies trace under half to an unresolved V gene and leave the rest unexplained. V and J calls and clone size follow that table, whereas D and trimming were derived from the DNA. This sample lists 200,000 to 250,000 clones; under 90% were detected once. Clones ranked in the top ten supply about 3.9% of the sample.

The source material was peripheral blood. The receptor comes from a woman older than 75 with acute or convalescent COVID-19.

The sequenced DNA: TGTGCCAGCAGCCCGACATCAAACTATGGCTACACCTTC. It encodes CASSPTSNYGYTF. The chain joins TRBV7-6 to TRBJ1-2; no D segment can be confidently identified. Based on the germline V gene, the CDR1 and CDR2 sequences are SGHVS and FNYEAQ. V was cut back by 5 bases and J by 2 bases, leaving a gap of 9 bases between them. Inclusive of the bounding cysteine and phenylalanine, the CDR3 is 13 residues long. Only the CDR3 portion is preserved as DNA: 39 bases, with reading frame beginning at the first base.